Listed here is a single TCR beta chain. For TCRbeta, the library was prepared with unique molecular identifiers. TCRdb fed the PCR reads into MiXCR, producing one record per CDR3 protein. Here the sample spans hundreds of thousands of distinct CDR3 sequences, approximately 29% being singletons. The sample belongs to a study of T-cell reconstitution after alpha-beta-depleted transplantation in children. Germline-derived CDR1 and CDR2 are SGHTA and FQGNSA. This CDR3 is built from 14 residues. Trimming cost V 1 base and J 3 bases; bases outside gene matches: 2. This rearrangement joins TRBV7-2 to TRBJ1-1, with 7 bases lining up with TRBD1. The sequences come from PBMCs from the stem cell graft donor, collected from the stem cell graft. The sequence was collected from a human donor who donated a stem cell graft to a child with aplastic anemia. The CDR3: CASSLDRGYTEAFF. CDR3 nucleotides: TGTGCCAGCAGCTTAGACAGGGGCTACACTGAAGCTTTCTTT.